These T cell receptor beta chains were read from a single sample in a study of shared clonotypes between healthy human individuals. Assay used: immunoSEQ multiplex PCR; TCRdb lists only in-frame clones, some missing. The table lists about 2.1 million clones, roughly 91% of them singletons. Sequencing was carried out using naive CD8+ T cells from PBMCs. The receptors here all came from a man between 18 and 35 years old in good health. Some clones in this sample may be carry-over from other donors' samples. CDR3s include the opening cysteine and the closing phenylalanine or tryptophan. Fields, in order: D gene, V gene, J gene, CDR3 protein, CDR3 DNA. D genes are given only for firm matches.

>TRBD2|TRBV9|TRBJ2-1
CASSVFSGTSGLASNEQFF
TGTGCCAGCAGCGTTTTTTCCGGGACTAGCGGGCTGGCAAGCAATGAGCAGTTCTTC
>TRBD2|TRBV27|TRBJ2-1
CASSISSGRLYNEQFF
TGTGCCAGCAGTATAAGTAGCGGGAGGCTCTACAATGAGCAGTTCTTC
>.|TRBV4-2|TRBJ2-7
CASSPFAGNSYEQYF
TGTGCCAGCAGCCCTTTTGCGGGGAACTCCTACGAGCAGTACTTC
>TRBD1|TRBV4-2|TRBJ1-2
CASSQDGQGALGYTF
TGTGCCAGCAGCCAAGATGGCCAGGGGGCGCTTGGCTACACCTTC
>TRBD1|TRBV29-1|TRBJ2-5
CSVEEGTGWAETQYF
TGCAGCGTTGAAGAGGGGACAGGGTGGGCAGAGACCCAGTACTTC
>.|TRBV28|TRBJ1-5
CASSPRLFSNQPQHF
TGTGCCAGCAGTCCTCGGCTCTTTAGCAATCAGCCCCAGCATTTT
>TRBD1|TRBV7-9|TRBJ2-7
CASSPGQGGPYEQYF
TGTGCCAGCAGCCCCGGACAGGGGGGCCCCTACGAGCAGTACTTC
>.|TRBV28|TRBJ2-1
CASRKPNRDTYTNEQFF
TGTGCCAGCAGAAAACCTAACCGGGACACCTATACTAATGAGCAGTTCTTC
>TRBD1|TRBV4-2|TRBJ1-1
CASSQPKQGVTEAFF
TGTGCCAGCAGCCAGCCCAAGCAGGGGGTCACTGAAGCTTTCTTT
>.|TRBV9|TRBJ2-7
CASSVGPMGYEQYF
TGTGCCAGCAGCGTAGGTCCGATGGGGTACGAGCAGTACTTC
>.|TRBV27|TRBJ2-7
CASSNLQESYEQYF
TGTGCCAGCAGTAACCTTCAGGAGTCCTACGAGCAGTACTTC
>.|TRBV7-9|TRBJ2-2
CASSLESTPGSCFF
.
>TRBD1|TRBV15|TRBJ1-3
CATSRRPGQRGNTIYF
TGTGCCACCAGCAGGAGACCGGGACAGCGTGGAAACACCATATATTTT
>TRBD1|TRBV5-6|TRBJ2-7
CASSTGQGGMDEQYF
TGTGCCAGCAGCACAGGACAGGGTGGGATGGACGAGCAGTACTTC
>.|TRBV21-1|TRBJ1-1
CASSKGLNVGRTEAFF
TGTGCCAGCAGCAAGGGTCTTAATGTAGGGAGGACTGAAGCTTTCTTT
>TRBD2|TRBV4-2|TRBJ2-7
CASSQVKREGSSEQYF
TGTGCCAGCAGCCAAGTTAAGCGGGAGGGTTCCTCCGAGCAGTACTTC
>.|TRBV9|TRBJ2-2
CASSELTGELFF
TGTGCCAGCAGCGAGCTAACTGGGGAGCTGTTTTTT
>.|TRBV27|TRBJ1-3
CASGLNARNTIYF
TGTGCCAGTGGTCTCAACGCCCGAAACACCATATATTTT
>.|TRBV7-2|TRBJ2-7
CASSLDWGTGEQYF
TGTGCCAGCAGCTTAGATTGGGGGACGGGCGAGCAGTACTTC
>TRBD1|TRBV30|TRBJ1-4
CAWTVGTDSTNEKLFF
TGTGCCTGGACGGTCGGGACAGACTCAACTAATGAAAAACTGTTTTTT
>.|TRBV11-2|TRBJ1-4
CASSSRSMANEKLFF
TGTGCCAGCAGCTCCCGGAGTATGGCTAATGAAAAACTGTTTTTT
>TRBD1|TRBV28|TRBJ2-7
CASSPGQGPYEQYF
TGTGCCAGCAGTCCGGGACAGGGCCCCTACGAGCAGTACTTC
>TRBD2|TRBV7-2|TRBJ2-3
CASSPGLAGGVADTQYF
TGTGCCAGCAGCCCGGGACTAGCGGGAGGGGTGGCGGATACGCAGTATTTT
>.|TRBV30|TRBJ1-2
CAGRYRDVGGYTF
TGTGCCGGCAGATACCGGGACGTCGGGGGCTACACCTTC
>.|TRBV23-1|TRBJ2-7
CASSQSLFGAYEQYF
TGCGCCAGCAGTCAATCACTGTTTGGAGCCTACGAGCAGTACTTC
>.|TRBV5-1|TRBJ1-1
CASSLESTTNTEAFF
TGCGCCAGCAGCTTGGAGTCCACCACGAACACTGAAGCTTTCTTT
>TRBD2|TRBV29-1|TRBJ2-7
CSVIPTSGRIYEQYF
TGCAGCGTCATCCCTACTAGCGGGAGGATTTACGAGCAGTACTTC